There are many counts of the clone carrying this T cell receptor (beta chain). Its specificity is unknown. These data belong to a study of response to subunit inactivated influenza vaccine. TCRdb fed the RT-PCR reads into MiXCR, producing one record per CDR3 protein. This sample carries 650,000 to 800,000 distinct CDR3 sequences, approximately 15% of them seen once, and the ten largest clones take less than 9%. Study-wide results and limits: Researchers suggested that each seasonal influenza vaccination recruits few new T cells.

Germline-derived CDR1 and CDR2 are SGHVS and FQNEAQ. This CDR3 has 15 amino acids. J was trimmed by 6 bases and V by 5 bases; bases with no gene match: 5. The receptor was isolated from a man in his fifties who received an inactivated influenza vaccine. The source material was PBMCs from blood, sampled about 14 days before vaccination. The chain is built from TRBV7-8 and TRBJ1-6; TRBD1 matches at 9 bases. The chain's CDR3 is CASSEQGARNSPLHF. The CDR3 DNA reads TGTGCCAGCAGCGAACAGGGGGCGCGTAATTCACCCCTCCACTTT.